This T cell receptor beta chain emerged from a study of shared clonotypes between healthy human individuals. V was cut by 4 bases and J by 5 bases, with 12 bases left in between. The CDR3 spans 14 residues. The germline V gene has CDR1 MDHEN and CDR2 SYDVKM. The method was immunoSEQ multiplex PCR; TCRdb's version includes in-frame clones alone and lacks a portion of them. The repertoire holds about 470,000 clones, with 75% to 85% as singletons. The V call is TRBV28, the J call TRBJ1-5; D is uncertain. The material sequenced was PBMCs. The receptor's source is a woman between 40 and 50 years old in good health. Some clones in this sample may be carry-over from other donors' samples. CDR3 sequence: CASSWAGSHQPQHF. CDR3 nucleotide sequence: TGTGCCAGCAGTTGGGCAGGATCCCATCAGCCCCAGCATTTT.